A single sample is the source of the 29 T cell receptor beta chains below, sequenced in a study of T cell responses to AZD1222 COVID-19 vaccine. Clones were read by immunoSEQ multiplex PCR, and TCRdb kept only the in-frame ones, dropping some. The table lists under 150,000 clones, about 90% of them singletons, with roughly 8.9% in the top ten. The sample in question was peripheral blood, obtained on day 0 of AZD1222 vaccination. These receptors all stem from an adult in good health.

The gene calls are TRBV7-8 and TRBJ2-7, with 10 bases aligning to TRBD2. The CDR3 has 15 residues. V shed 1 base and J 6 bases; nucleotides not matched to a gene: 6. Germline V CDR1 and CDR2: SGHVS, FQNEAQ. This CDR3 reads CASSLEILAGREQYF. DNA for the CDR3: TGTGCCAGCAGCTTAGAAATACTAGCGGGACGCGAGCAGTACTTC.

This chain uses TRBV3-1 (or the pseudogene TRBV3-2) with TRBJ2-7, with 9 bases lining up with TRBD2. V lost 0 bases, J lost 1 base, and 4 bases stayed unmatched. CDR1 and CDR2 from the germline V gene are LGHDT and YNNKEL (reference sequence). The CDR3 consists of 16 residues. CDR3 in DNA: TGTGCCAGCAGCCAAGATTCCAGCGGGAGGTCCTACGAGCAGTACTTC. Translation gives CASSQDSSGRSYEQYF.

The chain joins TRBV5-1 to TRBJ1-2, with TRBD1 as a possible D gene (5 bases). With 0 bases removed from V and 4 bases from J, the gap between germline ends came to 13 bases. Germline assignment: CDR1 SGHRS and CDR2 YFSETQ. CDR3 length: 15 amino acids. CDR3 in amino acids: CASSLAGQGPYGYTF. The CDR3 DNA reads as TGCGCCAGCAGCTTGGCGGGGCAAGGGCCCTATGGCTACACCTTC.

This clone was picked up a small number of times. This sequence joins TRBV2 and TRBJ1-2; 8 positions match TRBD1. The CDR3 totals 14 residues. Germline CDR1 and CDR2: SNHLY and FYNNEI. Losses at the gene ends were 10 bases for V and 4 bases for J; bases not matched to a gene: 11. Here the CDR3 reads CATQRDRTFYGYTF. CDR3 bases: TGTGCCACCCAAAGGGACAGGACCTTCTATGGCTACACCTTC.

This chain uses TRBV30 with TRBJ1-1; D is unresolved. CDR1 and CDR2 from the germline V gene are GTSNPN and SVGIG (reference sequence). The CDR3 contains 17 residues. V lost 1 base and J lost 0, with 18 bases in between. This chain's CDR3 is CAWSGSRTARLNTEAFF. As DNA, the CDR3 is TGTGCCTGGAGTGGGTCGCGGACGGCCAGATTGAACACTGAAGCTTTCTTT.

This CDR3 is CASSLSPYTIYF. The CDR3 nucleotides read TGTGCCAGCAGTTTAAGTCCGTACACCATATATTTT. The rearrangement joins TRBV28 to TRBJ1-3, with unresolved D. V dropped 2 bases and J dropped 8 bases, with 7 bases sitting between them. CDR1 and CDR2 from the germline V gene are MDHEN and SYDVKM. CDR3 length: 12 residues.

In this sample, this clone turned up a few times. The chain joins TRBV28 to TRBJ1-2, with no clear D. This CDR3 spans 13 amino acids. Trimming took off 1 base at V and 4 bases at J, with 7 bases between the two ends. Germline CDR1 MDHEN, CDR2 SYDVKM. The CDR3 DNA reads TGTGCCAGCAGTTTATCCTTGGGCTATGGCTACACCTTC. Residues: CASSLSLGYGYTF.

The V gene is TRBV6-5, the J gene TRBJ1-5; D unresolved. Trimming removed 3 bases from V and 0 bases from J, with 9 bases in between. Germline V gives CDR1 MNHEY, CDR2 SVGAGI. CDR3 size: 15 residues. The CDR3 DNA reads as TGTGCCAGCAGTTATCGGCACGATAGCAATCAGCCCCAGCATTTT. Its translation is CASSYRHDSNQPQHF.

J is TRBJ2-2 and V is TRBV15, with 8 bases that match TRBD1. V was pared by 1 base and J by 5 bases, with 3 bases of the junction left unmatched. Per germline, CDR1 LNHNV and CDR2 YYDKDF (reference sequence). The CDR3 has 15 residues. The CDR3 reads CATSRGTGGTGELFF. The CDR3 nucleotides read TGTGCCACCAGCAGAGGAACAGGGGGTACCGGGGAGCTGTTTTTT. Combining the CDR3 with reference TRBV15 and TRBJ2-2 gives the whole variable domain DAMVIQNPRYQVTQFGKPVTLSCSQTLNHNVMYWYQQKSSQAPKLLFHYYDKDFNNEADTPDNFQSRRPNTSFCFLDIRSPGLGDTAMYLCATSRGTGGTGELFFGEGSRLTVL.

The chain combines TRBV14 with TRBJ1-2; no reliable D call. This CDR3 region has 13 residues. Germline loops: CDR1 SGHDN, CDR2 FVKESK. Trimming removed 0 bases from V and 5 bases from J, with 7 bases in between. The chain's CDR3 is CASSQDRQYGYTF. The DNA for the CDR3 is TGTGCCAGCAGCCAAGATAGGCAGTATGGCTACACCTTC.

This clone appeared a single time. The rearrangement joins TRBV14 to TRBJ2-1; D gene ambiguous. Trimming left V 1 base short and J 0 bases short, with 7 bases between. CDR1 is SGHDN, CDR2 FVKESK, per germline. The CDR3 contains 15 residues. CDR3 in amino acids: CASSQVFSSYNEQFF. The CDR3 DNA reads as TGTGCCAGCAGCCAAGTATTTAGCTCCTACAATGAGCAGTTCTTC. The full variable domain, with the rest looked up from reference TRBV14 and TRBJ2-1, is EAGVTQFPSHSVIEKGQTVTLRCDPISGHDNLYWYRRVMGKEIKFLLHFVKESKQDESGMPNNRFLAERTGGTYSTLKVQPAELEDSGVYFCASSQVFSSYNEQFFGPGTRLTVL.

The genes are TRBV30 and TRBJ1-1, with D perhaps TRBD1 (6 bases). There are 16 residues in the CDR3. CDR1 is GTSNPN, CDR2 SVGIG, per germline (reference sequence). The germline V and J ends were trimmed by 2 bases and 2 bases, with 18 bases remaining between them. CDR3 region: CAWSSYFRDKNTEAFF. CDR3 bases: TGTGCCTGGAGTTCCTACTTTCGGGACAAAAACACTGAAGCTTTCTTT.

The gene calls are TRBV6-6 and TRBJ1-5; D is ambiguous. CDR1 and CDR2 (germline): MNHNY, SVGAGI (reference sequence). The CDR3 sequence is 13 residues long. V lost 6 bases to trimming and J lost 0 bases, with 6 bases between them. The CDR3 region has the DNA TGTGCCAGCAGGGCGGATAGCAATCAGCCCCAGCATTTT. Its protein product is CASRADSNQPQHF.

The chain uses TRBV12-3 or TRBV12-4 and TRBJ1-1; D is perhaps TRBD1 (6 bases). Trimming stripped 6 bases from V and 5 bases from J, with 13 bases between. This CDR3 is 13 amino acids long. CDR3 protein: CASSQQGGTEAFF. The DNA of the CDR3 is TGTGCCAGCAGCCAACAGGGTGGTACTGAAGCTTTCTTT.

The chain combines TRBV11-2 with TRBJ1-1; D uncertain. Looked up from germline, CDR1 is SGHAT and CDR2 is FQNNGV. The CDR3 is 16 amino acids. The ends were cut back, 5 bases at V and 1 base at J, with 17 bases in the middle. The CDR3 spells CASSPQSWGSNTEAFF. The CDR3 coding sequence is TGTGCCAGCAGCCCCCAATCTTGGGGTTCGAACACTGAAGCTTTCTTT.

CDR3 protein: CASSSSPGLAEETQYF. Written as DNA, the CDR3 is TGTGCCAGTAGTTCATCGCCGGGACTAGCGGAAGAGACCCAGTACTTC. The chain recombines TRBV19 with TRBJ2-5; 11 bases match TRBD2. J gave up 3 bases and V 5 bases, and 8 bases lay outside the gene matches. The CDR3 runs to 16 residues. CDR1 is LNHDA, CDR2 SQIVND, per germline (reference sequence).

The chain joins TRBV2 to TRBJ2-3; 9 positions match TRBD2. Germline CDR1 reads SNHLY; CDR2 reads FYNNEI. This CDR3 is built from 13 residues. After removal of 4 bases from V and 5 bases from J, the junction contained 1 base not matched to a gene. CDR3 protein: CASSVSGGDTQYF. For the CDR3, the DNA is TGTGCCAGCAGTGTTAGCGGGGGAGATACGCAGTATTTT.

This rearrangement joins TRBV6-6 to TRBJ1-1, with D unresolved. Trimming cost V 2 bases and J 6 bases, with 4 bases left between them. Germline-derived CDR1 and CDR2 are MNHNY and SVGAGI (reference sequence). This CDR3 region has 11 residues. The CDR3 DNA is TGTGCCAGCAGTTACGCGGCTGAAGCTTTCTTT. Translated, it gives CASSYAAEAFF.

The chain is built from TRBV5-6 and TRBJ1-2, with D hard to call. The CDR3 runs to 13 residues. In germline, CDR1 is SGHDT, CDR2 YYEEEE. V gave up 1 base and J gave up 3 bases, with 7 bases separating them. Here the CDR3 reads CASSLLRDYGYTF. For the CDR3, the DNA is TGTGCCAGCAGCTTGTTGCGGGACTATGGCTACACCTTC.

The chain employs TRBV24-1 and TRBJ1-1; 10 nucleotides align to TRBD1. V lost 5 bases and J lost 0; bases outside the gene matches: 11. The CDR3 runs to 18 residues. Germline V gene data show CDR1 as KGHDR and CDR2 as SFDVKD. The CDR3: CATSGPGQGSNMNTEAFF. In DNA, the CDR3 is TGTGCCACCAGTGGGCCGGGACAGGGGAGCAACATGAACACTGAAGCTTTCTTT.

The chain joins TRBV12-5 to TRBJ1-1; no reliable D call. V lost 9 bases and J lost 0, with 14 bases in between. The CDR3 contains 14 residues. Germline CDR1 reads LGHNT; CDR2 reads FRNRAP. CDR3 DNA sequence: TGTGCTAGCGCTGGAGTAGATATGAACACTGAAGCTTTCTTT. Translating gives CASAGVDMNTEAFF. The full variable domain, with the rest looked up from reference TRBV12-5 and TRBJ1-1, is DARVTQTPRHKVTEMGQEVTMRCQPILGHNTVFWYRQTMMQGLELLAYFRNRAPLDDSGMPKDRFSAEMPDATLATLKIQPSEPRDSAVYFCASAGVDMNTEAFFGQGTRLTVV.

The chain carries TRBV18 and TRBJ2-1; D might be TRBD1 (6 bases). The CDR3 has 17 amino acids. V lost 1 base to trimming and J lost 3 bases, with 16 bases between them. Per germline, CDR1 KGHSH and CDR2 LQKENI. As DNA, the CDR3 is TGTGCCAGCTCACCACTACTGGATGGGGGCGGCTACAATGAGCAGTTCTTC. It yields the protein CASSPLLDGGGYNEQFF.

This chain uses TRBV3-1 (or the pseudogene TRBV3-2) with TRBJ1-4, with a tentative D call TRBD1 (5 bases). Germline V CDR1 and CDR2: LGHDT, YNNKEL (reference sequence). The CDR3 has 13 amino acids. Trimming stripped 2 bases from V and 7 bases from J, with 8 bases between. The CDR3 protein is CASSQRGREKLFF. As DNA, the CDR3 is TGTGCCAGCAGCCAACGGGGACGTGAAAAACTGTTTTTT.

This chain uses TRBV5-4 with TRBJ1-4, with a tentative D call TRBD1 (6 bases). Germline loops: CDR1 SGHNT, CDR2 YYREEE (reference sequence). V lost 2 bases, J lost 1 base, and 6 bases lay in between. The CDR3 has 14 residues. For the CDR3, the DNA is TGTGCCAGCAGCTTACAGGGAACTAATGAAAAACTGTTTTTT. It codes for CASSLQGTNEKLFF.

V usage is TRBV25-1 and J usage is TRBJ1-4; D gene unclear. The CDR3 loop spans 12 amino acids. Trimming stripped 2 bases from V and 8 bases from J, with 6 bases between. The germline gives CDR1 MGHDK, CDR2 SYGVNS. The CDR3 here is CASSENFEKLFF. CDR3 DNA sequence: TGTGCCAGCAGTGAAAATTTCGAAAAACTGTTTTTT.

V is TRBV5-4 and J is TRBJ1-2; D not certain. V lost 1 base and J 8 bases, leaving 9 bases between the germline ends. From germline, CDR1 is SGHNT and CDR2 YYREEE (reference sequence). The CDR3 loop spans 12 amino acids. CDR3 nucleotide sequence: TGTGCCAGCAGCTTGAACAAGGGCGGCTACACCTTC. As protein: CASSLNKGGYTF.

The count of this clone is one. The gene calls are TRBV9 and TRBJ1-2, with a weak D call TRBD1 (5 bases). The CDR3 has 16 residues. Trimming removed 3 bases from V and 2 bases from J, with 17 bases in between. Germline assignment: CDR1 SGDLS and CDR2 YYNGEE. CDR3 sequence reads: CASSETGTVGNYGYTF. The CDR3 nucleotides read TGTGCCAGCAGCGAGACCGGGACGGTGGGGAACTATGGCTACACCTTC.

CDR3 residues: CASSPEGYYGYTF. DNA for the CDR3: TGTGCCAGCAGTCCCGAGGGATACTATGGCTACACCTTC. The chain carries TRBV7-8 and TRBJ1-2; D not certain. This CDR3 region has 13 residues. Germline V gives CDR1 SGHVS, CDR2 FQNEAQ. Trimming pared 6 bases from V and 3 bases from J, leaving 11 bases between. The variable domain in full, with the rest retrieved from reference TRBV7-8 and TRBJ1-2, is GAGVSQSPRYKVAKRGQDVALRCDPISGHVSLFWYQQALGQGPEFLTYFQNEAQLDKSGLPSDRFFAERPEGSVSTLKIQRTQQEDSAVYLCASSPEGYYGYTFGSGTRLTVV.

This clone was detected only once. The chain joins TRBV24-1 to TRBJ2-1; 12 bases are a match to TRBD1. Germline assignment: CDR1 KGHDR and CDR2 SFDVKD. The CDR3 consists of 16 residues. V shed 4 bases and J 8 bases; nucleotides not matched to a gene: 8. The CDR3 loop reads CATSEPGQGARDEQFF. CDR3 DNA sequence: TGTGCCACCAGTGAACCGGGACAGGGGGCTCGGGATGAGCAGTTCTTC.